This T cell receptor (beta chain) was found in a study of CD4+ T cells in melanoma. Study findings and constraints: A reported correlation linked neoantigen-specific CD4+ T cells to CD8+, macrophage and B cell function. In melanoma, neoantigen-specific CD4+ T cells reportedly differed in differentiation state.

Using immunoSEQ multiplex PCR, the repertoire was profiled, and TCRdb retains in-frame clones only, with some absent. The table lists 15,000 to 20,000 clones, about four fifths of them singletons. The CDR3 extends over 15 amino acids. The germline gives CDR1 SGHRS, CDR2 YFSETQ. Trimming left V 0 bases short and J 4 bases short, with 10 bases between. Worth noting for this clone: Its antigen is unidentified.

J is TRBJ2-2 and V is TRBV5-1; D is possibly TRBD1 (6 bases). The sequence was obtained from a human donor with melanoma. The sequencing input was cells from a culture (not recorded whether cultured in vitro). This CDR3 reads CASSLGQGFTGELFF. The CDR3 coding sequence is TGCGCCAGCAGCTTGGGGCAGGGGTTCACCGGGGAGCTGTTTTTT.